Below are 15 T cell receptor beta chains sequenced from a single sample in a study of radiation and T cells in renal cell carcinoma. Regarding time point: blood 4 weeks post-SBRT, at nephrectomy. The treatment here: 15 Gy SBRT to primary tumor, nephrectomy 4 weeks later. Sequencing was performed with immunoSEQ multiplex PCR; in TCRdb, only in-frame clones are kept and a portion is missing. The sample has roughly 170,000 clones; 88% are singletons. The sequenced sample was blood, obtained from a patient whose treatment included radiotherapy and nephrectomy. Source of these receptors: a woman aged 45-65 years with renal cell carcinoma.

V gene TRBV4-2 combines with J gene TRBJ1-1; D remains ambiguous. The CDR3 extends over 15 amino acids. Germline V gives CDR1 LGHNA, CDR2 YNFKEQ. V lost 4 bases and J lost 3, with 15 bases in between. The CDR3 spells CASSLGGGRDTEAFF. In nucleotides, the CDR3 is TGTGCCAGCAGCCTCGGAGGCGGGCGAGACACTGAAGCTTTCTTT.

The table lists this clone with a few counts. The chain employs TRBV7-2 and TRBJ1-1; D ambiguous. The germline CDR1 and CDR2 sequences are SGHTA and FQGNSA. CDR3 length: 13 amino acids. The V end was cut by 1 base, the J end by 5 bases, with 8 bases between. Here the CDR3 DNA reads TGTGCCAGCAGCTTAGTCGGTTGGACTGAAGCTTTCTTT. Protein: CASSLVGWTEAFF.

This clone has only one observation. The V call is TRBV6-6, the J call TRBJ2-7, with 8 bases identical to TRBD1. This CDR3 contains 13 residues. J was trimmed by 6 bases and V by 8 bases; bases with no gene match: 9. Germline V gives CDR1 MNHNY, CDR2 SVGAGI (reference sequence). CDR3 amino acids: CASGVTGAAEQYF. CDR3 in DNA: TGTGCCAGCGGCGTGACAGGGGCTGCCGAGCAGTACTTC.

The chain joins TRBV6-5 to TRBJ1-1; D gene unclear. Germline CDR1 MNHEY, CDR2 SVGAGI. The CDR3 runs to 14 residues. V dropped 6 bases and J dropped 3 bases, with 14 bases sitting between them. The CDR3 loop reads CASSLSGSDTEAFF. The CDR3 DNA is TGTGCCAGCAGCCTGTCGGGTTCAGACACTGAAGCTTTCTTT.

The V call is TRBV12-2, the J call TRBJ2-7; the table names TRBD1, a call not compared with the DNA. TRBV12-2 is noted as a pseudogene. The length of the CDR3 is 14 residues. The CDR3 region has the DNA TGTGCAAGTCGCTTACTAGGCAGGGGCAACGAGCAGTACTTC. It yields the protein CASRLLGRGNEQYF.

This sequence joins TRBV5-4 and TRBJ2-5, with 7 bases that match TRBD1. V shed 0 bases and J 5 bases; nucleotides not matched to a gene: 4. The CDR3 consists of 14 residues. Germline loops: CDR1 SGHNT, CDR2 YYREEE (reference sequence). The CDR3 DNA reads TGTGCCAGCAGCTTGGGACAGGGAAGCGAGACCCAGTACTTC. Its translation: CASSLGQGSETQYF.

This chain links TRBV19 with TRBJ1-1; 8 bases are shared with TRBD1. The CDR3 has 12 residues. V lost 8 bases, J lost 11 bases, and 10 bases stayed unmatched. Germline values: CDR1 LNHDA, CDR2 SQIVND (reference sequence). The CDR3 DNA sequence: TGTGCCAGTTCAGGGCAGGGGGCCTTCGCTTTCTTT. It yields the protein CASSGQGAFAFF.

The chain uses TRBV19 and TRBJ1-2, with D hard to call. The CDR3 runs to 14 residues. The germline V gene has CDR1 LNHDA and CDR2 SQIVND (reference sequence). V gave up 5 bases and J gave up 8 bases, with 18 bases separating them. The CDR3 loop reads CASSDTPTAGGYTF. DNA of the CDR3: TGTGCCAGTAGTGACACGCCGACCGCGGGAGGCTACACCTTC.

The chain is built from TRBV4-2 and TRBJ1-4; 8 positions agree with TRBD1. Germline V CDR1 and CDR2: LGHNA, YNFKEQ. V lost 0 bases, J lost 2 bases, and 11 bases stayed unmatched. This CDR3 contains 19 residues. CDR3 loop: CASSQDRQGWSGTNEKLFF. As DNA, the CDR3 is TGTGCCAGCAGCCAAGATAGACAGGGGTGGTCGGGGACTAATGAAAAACTGTTTTTT.

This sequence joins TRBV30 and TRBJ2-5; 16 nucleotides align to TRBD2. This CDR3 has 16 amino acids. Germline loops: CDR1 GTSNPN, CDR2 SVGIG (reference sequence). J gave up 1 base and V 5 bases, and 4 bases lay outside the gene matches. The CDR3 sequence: CAWGTSGGARQETQYF. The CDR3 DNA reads TGTGCCTGGGGGACTAGCGGGGGGGCCCGCCAAGAGACCCAGTACTTC.

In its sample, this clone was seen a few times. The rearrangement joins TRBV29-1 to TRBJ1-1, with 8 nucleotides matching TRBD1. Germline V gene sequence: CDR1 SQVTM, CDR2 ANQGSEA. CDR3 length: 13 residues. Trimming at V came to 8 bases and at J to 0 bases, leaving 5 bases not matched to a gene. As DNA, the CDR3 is TGCAGCCTCAGGACAGGGATGAACACTGAAGCTTTCTTT. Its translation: CSLRTGMNTEAFF.

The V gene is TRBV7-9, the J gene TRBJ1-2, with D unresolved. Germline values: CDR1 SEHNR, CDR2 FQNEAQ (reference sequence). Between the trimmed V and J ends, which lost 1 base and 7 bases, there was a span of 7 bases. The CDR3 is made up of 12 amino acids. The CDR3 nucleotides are TGTGCCAGCAGCTTAGACCTGGGTGGCTACACCTTC. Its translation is CASSLDLGGYTF. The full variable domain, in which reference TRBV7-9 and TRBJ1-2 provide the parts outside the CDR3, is DTGVSQNPRHKITKRGQNVTFRCDPISEHNRLYWYRQTLGQGPEFLTYFQNEAQLEKSRLLSDRFSAERPKGSFSTLEIQRTEQGDSAMYLCASSLDLGGYTFGSGTRLTVV.

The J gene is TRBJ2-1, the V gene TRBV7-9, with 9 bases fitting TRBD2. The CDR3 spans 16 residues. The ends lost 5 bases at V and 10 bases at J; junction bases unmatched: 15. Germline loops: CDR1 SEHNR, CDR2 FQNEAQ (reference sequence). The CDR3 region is CASSPFRAGGGEEQFF. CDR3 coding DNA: TGTGCCAGCAGCCCCTTCCGAGCGGGGGGCGGGGAGGAGCAGTTCTTC.

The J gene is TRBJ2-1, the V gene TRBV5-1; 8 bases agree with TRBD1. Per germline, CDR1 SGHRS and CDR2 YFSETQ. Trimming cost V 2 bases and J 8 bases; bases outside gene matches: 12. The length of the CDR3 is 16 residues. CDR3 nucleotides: TGCGCCAGCAGCTTCCAAGGACAGGGCTTTATAGATGAGCAGTTCTTC. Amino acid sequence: CASSFQGQGFIDEQFF.

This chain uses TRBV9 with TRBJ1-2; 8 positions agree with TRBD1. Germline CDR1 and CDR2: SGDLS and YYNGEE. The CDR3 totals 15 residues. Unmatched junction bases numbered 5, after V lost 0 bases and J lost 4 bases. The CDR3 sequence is CASSVGQGTFYGYTF. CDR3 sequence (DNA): TGTGCCAGCAGCGTAGGACAGGGGACTTTCTATGGCTACACCTTC.